This paragraph reports one T cell receptor beta chain. Trimming took 8 bases from V and 8 from J; bases not matched to a gene: 11. There are 14 residues in the CDR3. In germline, CDR1 is GTSNPN, CDR2 SVGIG (reference sequence). These data come from a study of control samples from healthy donors and cancer patients. Generated by immunoSEQ multiplex PCR, the TCRdb table keeps only in-frame clones and is missing some. Of 400,000 to 450,000 clones listed, 80% to 95% are singletons. This chain connects TRBV30 to TRBJ1-6; TRBD1 matches 8 bases. The sample was PBMCs. The sequence was collected from a middle-aged man with head and neck cancer. Here the CDR3 DNA reads TGTGCCACGCAAACAGGGGGAAGTGATTCACCCCTCCACTTT. Encoded protein: CATQTGGSDSPLHF.